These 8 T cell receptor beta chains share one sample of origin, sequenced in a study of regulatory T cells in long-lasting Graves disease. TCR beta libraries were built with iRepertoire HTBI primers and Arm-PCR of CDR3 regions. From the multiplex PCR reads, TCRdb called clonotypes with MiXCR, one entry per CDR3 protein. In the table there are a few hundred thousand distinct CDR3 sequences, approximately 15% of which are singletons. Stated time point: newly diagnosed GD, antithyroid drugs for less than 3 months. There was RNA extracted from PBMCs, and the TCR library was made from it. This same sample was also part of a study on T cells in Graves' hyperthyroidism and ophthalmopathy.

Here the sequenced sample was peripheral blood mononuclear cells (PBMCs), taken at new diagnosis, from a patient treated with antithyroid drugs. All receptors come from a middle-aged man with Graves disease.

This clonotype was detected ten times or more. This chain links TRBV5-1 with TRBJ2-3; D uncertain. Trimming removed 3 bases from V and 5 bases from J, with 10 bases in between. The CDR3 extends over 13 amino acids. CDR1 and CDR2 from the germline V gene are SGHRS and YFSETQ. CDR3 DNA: TGCGCCAGCAGCTCTCCCCCTATAGATACGCAGTATTTT. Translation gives CASSSPPIDTQYF.

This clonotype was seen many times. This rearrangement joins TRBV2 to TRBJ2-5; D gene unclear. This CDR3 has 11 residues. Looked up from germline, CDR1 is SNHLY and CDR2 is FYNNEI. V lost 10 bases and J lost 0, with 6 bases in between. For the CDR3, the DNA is TGTGCCACCTCGTACCAAGAGACCCAGTACTTC. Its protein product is CATSYQETQYF.

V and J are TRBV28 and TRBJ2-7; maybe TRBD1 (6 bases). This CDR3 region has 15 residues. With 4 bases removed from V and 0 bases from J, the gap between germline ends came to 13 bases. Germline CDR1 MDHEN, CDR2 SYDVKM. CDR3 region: CASSSPGHGSYEQYF. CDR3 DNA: TGTGCCAGCAGTTCCCCGGGACACGGCTCCTACGAGCAGTACTTC.

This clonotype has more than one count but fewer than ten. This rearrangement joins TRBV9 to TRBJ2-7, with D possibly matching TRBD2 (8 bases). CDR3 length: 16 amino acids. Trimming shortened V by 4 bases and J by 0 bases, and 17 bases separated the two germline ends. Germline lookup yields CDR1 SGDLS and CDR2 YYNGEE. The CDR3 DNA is TGTGCCAGCAGCCACCCGCGGGGGGACAGCTCCTACGAGCAGTACTTC. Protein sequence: CASSHPRGDSSYEQYF.

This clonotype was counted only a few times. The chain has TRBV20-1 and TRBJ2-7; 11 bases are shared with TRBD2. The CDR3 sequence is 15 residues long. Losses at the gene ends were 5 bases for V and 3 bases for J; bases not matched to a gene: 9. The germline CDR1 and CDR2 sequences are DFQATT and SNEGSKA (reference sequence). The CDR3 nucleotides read TGCAGTGCTCCCTCCCCGGGACTAGCGGTCTACGAGCAGTACTTC. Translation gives CSAPSPGLAVYEQYF.

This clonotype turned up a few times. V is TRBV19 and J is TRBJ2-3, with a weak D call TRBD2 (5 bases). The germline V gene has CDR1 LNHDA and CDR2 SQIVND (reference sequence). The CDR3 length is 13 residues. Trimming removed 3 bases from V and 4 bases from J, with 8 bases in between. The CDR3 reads CASSIWGADTQYF. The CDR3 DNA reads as TGTGCCAGTAGTATCTGGGGAGCAGATACGCAGTATTTT.

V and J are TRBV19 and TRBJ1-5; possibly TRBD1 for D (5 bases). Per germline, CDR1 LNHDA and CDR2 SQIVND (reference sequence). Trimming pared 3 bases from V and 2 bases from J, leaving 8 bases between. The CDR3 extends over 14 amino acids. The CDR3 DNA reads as TGTGCCAGTAGTATTATAGGGGGCAATCAGCCCCAGCATTTT. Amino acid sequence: CASSIIGGNQPQHF.

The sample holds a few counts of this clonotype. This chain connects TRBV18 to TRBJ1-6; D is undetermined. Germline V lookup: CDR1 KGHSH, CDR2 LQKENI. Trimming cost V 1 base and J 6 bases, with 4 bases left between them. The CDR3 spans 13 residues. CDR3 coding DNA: TGTGCCAGCTCACCACGTAGTAATTCACCCCTCCACTTT. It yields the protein CASSPRSNSPLHF.